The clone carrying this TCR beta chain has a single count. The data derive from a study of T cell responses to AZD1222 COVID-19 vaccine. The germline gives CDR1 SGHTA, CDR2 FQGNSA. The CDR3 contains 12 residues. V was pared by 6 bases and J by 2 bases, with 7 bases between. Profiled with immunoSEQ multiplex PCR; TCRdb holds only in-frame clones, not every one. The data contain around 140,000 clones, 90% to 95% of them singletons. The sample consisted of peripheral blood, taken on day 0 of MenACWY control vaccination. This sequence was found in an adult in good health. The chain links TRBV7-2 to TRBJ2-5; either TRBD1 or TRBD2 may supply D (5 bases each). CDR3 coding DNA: TGTGCCAGCAGGGGGGATCAAGAGACCCAGTACTTC. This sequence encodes CASRGDQETQYF.